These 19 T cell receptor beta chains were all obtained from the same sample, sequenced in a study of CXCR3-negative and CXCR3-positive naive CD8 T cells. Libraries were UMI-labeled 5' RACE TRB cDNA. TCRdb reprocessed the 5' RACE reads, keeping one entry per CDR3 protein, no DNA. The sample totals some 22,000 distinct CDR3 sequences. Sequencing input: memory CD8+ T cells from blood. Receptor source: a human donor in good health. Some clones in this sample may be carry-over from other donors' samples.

The CDR3 reads CSAPPGLAGAGEQFF. The gene calls are TRBV20-1 and TRBJ2-1; TCRdb reports TRBD2, a call that lacks DNA to check it against. This CDR3 region has 15 residues. Germline assignment: CDR1 DFQATT and CDR2 SNEGSKA (reference sequence).

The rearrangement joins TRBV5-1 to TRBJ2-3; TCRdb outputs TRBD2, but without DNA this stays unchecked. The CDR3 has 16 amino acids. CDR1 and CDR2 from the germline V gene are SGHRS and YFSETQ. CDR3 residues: CASSFTSGGAADTQYF.

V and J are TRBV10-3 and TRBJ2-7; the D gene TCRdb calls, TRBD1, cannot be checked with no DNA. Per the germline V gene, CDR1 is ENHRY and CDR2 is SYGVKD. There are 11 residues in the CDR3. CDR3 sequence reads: CASSSGVEQYF.

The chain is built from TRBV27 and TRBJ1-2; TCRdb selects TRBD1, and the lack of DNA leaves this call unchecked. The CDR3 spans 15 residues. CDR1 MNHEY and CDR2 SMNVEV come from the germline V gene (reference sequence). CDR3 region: CASSTTGYPNYGYTF.

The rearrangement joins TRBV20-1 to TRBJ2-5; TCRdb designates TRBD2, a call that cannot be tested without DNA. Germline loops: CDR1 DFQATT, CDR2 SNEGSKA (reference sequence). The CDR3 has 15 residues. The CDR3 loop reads CSARDFRENQETQYF.

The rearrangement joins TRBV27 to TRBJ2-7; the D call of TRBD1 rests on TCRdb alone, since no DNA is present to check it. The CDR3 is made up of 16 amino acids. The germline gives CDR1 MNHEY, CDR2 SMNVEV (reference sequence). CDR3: CASGRISRGPSYEQYF.

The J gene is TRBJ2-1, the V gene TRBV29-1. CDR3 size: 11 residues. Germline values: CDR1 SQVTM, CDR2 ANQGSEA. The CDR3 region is CSVEYVDEQFF.

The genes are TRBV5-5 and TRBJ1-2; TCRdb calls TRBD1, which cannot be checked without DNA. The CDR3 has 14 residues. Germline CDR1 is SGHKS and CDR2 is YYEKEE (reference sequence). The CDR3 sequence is CASSSDRVIYGYTF. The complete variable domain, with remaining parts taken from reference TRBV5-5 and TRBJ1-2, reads DAGVTQSPTHLIKTRGQQVTLRCSPISGHKSVSWYQQVLGQGPQFIFQYYEKEERGRGNFPDRFSARQFPNYSSELNVNALLLGDSALYLCASSSDRVIYGYTFGSGTRLTVV.

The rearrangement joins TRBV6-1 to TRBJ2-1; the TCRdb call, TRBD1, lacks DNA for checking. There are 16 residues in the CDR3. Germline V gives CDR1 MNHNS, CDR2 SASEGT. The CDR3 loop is CASSKLDRVVHDEQFF.

CDR3 sequence reads: CASSLIIGFHEQYF. V is TRBV5-5 and J is TRBJ2-7. The CDR3 loop spans 14 amino acids. Germline V gene lookup returns CDR1 SGHKS and CDR2 YYEKEE (reference sequence). Complete variable domain (other parts from reference TRBV5-5 and TRBJ2-7): DAGVTQSPTHLIKTRGQQVTLRCSPISGHKSVSWYQQVLGQGPQFIFQYYEKEERGRGNFPDRFSARQFPNYSSELNVNALLLGDSALYLCASSLIIGFHEQYFGPGTRLTVT.

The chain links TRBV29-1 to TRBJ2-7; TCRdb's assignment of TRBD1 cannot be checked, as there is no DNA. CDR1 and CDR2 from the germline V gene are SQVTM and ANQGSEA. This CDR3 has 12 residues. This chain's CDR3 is CSVARETYEQYF.

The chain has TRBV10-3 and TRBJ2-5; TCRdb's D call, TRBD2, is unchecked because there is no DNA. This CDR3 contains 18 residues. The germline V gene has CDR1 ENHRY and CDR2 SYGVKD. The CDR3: CAISETSGVTAPKETQYF.

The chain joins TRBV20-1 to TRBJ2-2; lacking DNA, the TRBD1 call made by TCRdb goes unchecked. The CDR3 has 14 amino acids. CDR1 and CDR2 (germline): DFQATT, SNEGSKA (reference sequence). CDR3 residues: CSAFDRESVGELFF.

The CDR3 protein is CASGRTGDSYEQYF. This chain uses TRBV10-1 with TRBJ2-7; no DNA is available, so the TRBD1 call from TCRdb remains unchecked. Germline-derived CDR1 and CDR2 are WNHNN and SYGVQD (reference sequence). CDR3 length: 14 amino acids.

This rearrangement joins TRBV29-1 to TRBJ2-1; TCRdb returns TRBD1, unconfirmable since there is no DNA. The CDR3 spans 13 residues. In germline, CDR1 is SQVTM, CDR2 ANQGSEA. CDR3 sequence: CSSQGQSYNEQFF.

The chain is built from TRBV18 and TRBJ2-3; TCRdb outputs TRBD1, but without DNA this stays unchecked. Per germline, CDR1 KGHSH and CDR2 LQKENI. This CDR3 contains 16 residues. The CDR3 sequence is CASSPDRDPRTDTQYF.

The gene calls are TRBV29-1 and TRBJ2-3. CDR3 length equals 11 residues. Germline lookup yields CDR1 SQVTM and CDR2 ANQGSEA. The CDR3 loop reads CSGKDGNTQYF.

The CDR3 spells CSARALGNYEQYF. V usage is TRBV20-1 and J usage is TRBJ2-7; TCRdb lists TRBD1, though no DNA is available to test this call. This CDR3 is built from 13 residues. The germline V gene has CDR1 DFQATT and CDR2 SNEGSKA (reference sequence).

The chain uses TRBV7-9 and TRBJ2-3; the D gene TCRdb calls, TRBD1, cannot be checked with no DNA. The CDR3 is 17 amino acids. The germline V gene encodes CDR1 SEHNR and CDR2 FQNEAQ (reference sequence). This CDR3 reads CASSLGKAGAITDTQYF.